This paragraph reports one TCR beta chain. The sample comes from a study of shared clonotypes between healthy human individuals. Germline V gives CDR1 LNHDA, CDR2 SQIVND (reference sequence). The V end was cut by 4 bases, the J end by 7 bases, with 17 bases between. The CDR3 runs 14 residues. Here immunoSEQ multiplex PCR was the method, and the copy in TCRdb shows in-frame clones only, minus some. The table records roughly 2.2 million clones, roughly 92% of them present only once. The V call is TRBV19, the J call TRBJ2-7, with D unresolved. The material sequenced was naive CD4+ T cells from PBMCs. Subset: CD45RA+ positively selected. The source of this sequence is a man in his late teens or twenties in good health. Some clones in this sample may be carry-over from other donors' samples. The CDR3 DNA follows: TGTGCCAGTAGTAACTCGGGTTACCCTTCAGAGCAGTACTTC. Translation: CASSNSGYPSEQYF.